The text below deals with one T cell receptor (beta chain). What it binds is unknown. With a J-beta primer mix and a sample-barcoded 5' primer, a second PCR ran about 6 to 11 cycles. TCRdb re-called the 5' RACE reads through MiXCR, storing one row per CDR3 protein. Found here are some 1,500,000 distinct CDR3 sequences, about 42% of them singletons; the top ten hold about 3.8%. No fewer than 7 million PBMCs went into each sample. Germline CDR1 and CDR2: KGHDR and SFDVKD. V dropped 3 bases and J dropped 6; count of bases not matched to a gene: 3. The CDR3 loop spans 14 amino acids. This sample is part of a study of blood T cells in healthy people across ages. Study conclusions and caveats: Correlation between TCR beta diversity and naive T cell percentage was strong.

The rearrangement joins TRBV24-1 to TRBJ1-2; 10 positions match TRBD1. The sequencing input was blood. The clonotype comes from a woman aged 18-30 years in good health. The CDR3 region is CATSDDRGRHGYTF. The CDR3, as DNA: TGTGCCACCAGTGATGACAGGGGGCGGCATGGCTACACCTTC.